This TCR beta chain was retrieved from a study of regulatory T cells in long-lasting Graves disease. Notes on the study in general: Analyses excluded thyroid tissue, covering peripheral blood alone. TRBV28, TRBJ1-2 and TRBJ2-5 emerged as the favored segments in persistent disease.

The time point: persistent/refractory GD, antithyroid drugs over 5 years with positive TRAb. From PBMCs, RNA was extracted and then used to make the TCR library. Germline values: CDR1 LNHDA, CDR2 SQIVND (reference sequence). This CDR3 has 15 residues. The junction had 6 bases not matched to a gene; V was cut back by 5 bases and J by 6 bases. This clonotype was seen repeatedly, ten times or more. Its antigen is still unknown. According to the study, TCR beta libraries were built with iRepertoire HTBI primers and CDR3-region Arm-PCR. TCRdb itself ran the multiplex PCR reads through MiXCR, one entry per CDR3 protein. Of around 500,000 distinct CDR3 sequences in the sample, less than 25% are singletons; the top ten hold about 7.8%.

This clonotype was obtained from a female donor with Graves disease. The gene calls are TRBV19 and TRBJ2-2; 10 nucleotides agree with TRBD2. The specimen was peripheral blood mononuclear cells (PBMCs), collected when the disease was refractory, from a patient treated with antithyroid drugs. The CDR3 is CASSGASGRSGELFF. CDR3 in DNA: TGTGCCAGTAGTGGCGCTAGCGGGAGATCCGGGGAGCTGTTTTTT.